This T cell receptor (beta chain) originates from a study of blood T cell repertoires in COVID-19. At the level of the study: PBMCs, B-cell-depleted T cells, or T cells provided the cDNA or gDNA that made up the material.

Only one count was recorded for this clone. CDR3 length: 16 amino acids. V was trimmed by 3 bases and J by 1 base, leaving 13 bases between them. Looked up from germline, CDR1 is KGHSH and CDR2 is LQKENI. Original data processing: For nucleated cells, counts were estimated from reference gene primer amplification. Sequencing was performed with immunoSEQ multiplex PCR; in TCRdb, only in-frame clones are kept and a portion is missing. That table gives V, J and clone size, and the DNA gave D and trimming. Of a few hundred thousand clones in the sample, 89% are singletons; the top ten hold 4% to 5%. The chain combines TRBV18 with TRBJ1-5; tentative D call: TRBD1 (5 bases). The sequenced material came from peripheral blood. This clonotype was sampled from a woman aged 40 to 50 who had recovered from COVID-19. The chain's CDR3 is CASSPPGGGSNQPQHF. The CDR3 DNA sequence: TGTGCCAGCTCACCCCCCGGGGGGGGAAGCAATCAGCCCCAGCATTTT. Full variable domain (rest looked up from reference TRBV18 and TRBJ1-5): NAGVMQNPRHLVRRRGQEARLRCSPMKGHSHVYWYRQLPEEGLKFMVYLQKENIIDESGMPKERFSAEFPKEGPSILRIQQVVRGDSAAYFCASSPPGGGSNQPQHFGDGTRLSIL.